These 9 T cell receptor beta chains share one sample of origin, sequenced in a study of CD8+ T cells in alopecia areata. Sequencing used cDNA as its template, made by extracting RNA and reverse transcribing it. Some clones are missing from TCRdb's copy, which holds only in-frame ones; the method was immunoSEQ multiplex PCR. Of more than 140,000 clones in the sample, 86% were seen once. Treatment meaning: oral pan-JAK inhibitor, 5-10 mg twice daily. The starting material was CD8+ T cells sorted from blood, obtained at week 4, from a patient treated with tofacitinib. The origin of the receptors is a human donor with alopecia areata.

The genes are TRBV27 and TRBJ2-1; D is tentatively TRBD1 or TRBD2 (5 bases each). CDR1 and CDR2 (germline): MNHEY, SMNVEV (reference sequence). The CDR3 length is 13 residues. Trimming removed 3 bases from V and 7 bases from J, with 10 bases in between. The CDR3 is CASSFGGSNEQFF. The CDR3 region has the DNA TGTGCCAGCAGTTTTGGGGGATCGAATGAGCAGTTCTTC.

This clone was counted a few times. V is TRBV14 and J is TRBJ2-7, with D unclear. Trimming took 0 bases from V and 5 from J, leaving 5 bases between them. This CDR3 region has 12 residues. Germline lookup yields CDR1 SGHDN and CDR2 FVKESK. CDR3 protein: CASSQEGNEQYF. The CDR3 DNA reads TGTGCCAGCAGCCAAGAGGGTAACGAGCAGTACTTC.

V is TRBV7-6 and J is TRBJ2-7; 10 nucleotides line up with TRBD2. This CDR3 region has 13 residues. Trimming removed 2 bases from V and 7 bases from J; junction bases left unmatched: 2. Germline assignment: CDR1 SGHVS and CDR2 FNYEAQ. The CDR3 here is CASSLKLAGEQYF. The CDR3 region has the DNA TGTGCCAGCAGCTTAAAACTAGCGGGAGAGCAGTACTTC.

This chain uses TRBV19 with TRBJ2-2; 7 bases map to TRBD1. The V and J ends lost 4 bases and 4 bases, in that order; junction bases with no gene match: 3. This CDR3 has 14 residues. Looked up from germline, CDR1 is LNHDA and CDR2 is SQIVND (reference sequence). The CDR3, as DNA: TGTGCCAGTAGTACCTGGACAGGCACCGGGGAGCTGTTTTTT. Protein sequence: CASSTWTGTGELFF.

The rearrangement uses TRBV29-1 and TRBJ1-3; 7 bases fit TRBD1. J was trimmed by 2 bases and V by 1 base; bases with no gene match: 5. The V gene's germline CDR1 is SQVTM and CDR2 ANQGSEA. This CDR3 is 15 amino acids long. Here the CDR3 DNA reads TGCAGCGTTGAAGTCCCGACAGGGCCTGGAAACACCATATATTTT. Amino acid sequence: CSVEVPTGPGNTIYF.

The rearrangement links TRBV5-1 to TRBJ2-7, with D hard to call. Germline CDR1 is SGHRS and CDR2 is YFSETQ. The V and J ends lost 0 bases and 2 bases respectively, with 18 bases between them. This CDR3 spans 17 amino acids. CDR3 loop: CASSLDKEAAETYEQYF. The CDR3, as DNA: TGCGCCAGCAGCTTGGATAAAGAGGCAGCAGAAACCTACGAGCAGTACTTC.

The CDR3 sequence: CASSYRGIGVGETQYF. The CDR3 nucleotides are TGTGCCAGCAGTTATCGTGGGATAGGGGTGGGAGAGACCCAGTACTTC. This chain links TRBV6-5 with TRBJ2-5; TRBD1 might be the D (5 bases). CDR3 size: 16 residues. Germline assignment: CDR1 MNHEY and CDR2 SVGAGI. V lost 3 bases to trimming and J lost 4 bases, with 18 bases between them.

The chain is built from TRBV7-6 and TRBJ1-1, with TRBD1 as a possible D gene (5 bases). V shed 4 bases and J shed 4 bases, with 16 bases lying between them. The CDR3 extends over 15 amino acids. Germline CDR1 and CDR2: SGHVS and FNYEAQ. CDR3 nucleotides: TGTGCCAGCAGCTCTATTGACGCCGGGGGCACTGAAGCTTTCTTT. It encodes CASSSIDAGGTEAFF.

Regarding this clone: One end of the junction does not line up with germline, which may come from a read error. V is TRBV6-1 and J is TRBJ1-2; D not certain. Per germline, CDR1 MNHNS and CDR2 SASEGT. CDR3 length: 14 amino acids. In nucleotides, the CDR3 is TGTGCCAGCAGTGAAGCGCGGGGAAACTACGGCTACACCTTC. Its protein is CASSEARGNYGYTF.